Presented here are 7 T cell receptor beta chains from one specimen sequenced in a study of blood T cell repertoires in COVID-19 (dated by TCRdb to the early 2020s). The method was the immunoSEQ multiplex PCR assay. The source is immuneACCESS, and TCRdb retained only in-frame sequences with V and J called. Part of the clones is not carried over; for the studies checked, unresolved V genes explain less than half of this, and the remainder is unexplained. This sample has 150,000 to 200,000 clones in its table, and roughly 80% of those were observed once. The ten largest clones take up over 9.5% of the sample. The sample comprised PBMCs or T cells enriched from blood (not recorded which). The origin of the receptors is a man over 45 who had recovered from COVID-19.

The CDR3 DNA reads as TGTGCCAGCAGCTGGGACAGGGGACACGAGCAGTACTTC. Its protein is CASSWDRGHEQYF. V and J are TRBV7-9 and TRBJ2-7; 10 positions match TRBD1. J lost 5 bases, V lost 4 bases, and 2 bases had no gene match. This CDR3 comprises 13 residues. The germline CDR1 and CDR2 sequences are SEHNR and FQNEAQ (reference sequence).

The V call is TRBV2, the J call TRBJ2-3; 8 positions match TRBD2. The CDR3 runs to 17 residues. Germline CDR1 reads SNHLY; CDR2 reads FYNNEI. The J segment lost 2 bases and the V segment lost 8 bases, leaving 15 bases of the junction unmatched. The DNA of the CDR3 is TGTGCCAGCGTTGGGTTTGGCGGGGGGAGGGTCACAGATACGCAGTATTTT. This sequence encodes CASVGFGGGRVTDTQYF.

This clone was seen just once. The CDR3 bases are TGCGCCAGCAGCCCCCGGACAGGGTCCTACGAGCAGTACTTC. Amino acid sequence: CASSPRTGSYEQYF. The chain carries TRBV5-1 and TRBJ2-7, with 8 bases aligning to TRBD1. Germline loops: CDR1 SGHRS, CDR2 YFSETQ. The length of the CDR3 is 14 residues. V was pared by 4 bases and J by 1 base, with 4 bases of the junction left unmatched.

The chain couples TRBV1 to TRBJ2-7; the table calls TRBD2, which could not be checked here. TRBV1 is a pseudogene. The CDR3 spans 16 residues. In DNA form, the CDR3 reads TGCACCAGCAGCCAAGATCGGGTTAGCGGGGCCTACGAGCAGTACTTC. It encodes CTSSQDRVSGAYEQYF.

V usage is TRBV4-1 and J usage is TRBJ1-1, with 8 bases that match TRBD1. The germline CDR1 and CDR2 sequences are MGHRA and YSYEKL. After removal of 5 bases from V and 1 base from J, the junction contained 12 bases not matched to a gene. This CDR3 comprises 17 residues. CDR3 DNA sequence: TGCGCCAGCAGCTTCGGACAGGGCCCACGGGAGAACACTGAAGCTTTCTTT. Protein product: CASSFGQGPRENTEAFF.

The CDR3 loop reads CSVSSGGALGELFF. The DNA of the CDR3 is TGCAGCGTTTCTAGCGGGGGGGCTCTGGGGGAGCTGTTTTTT. The chain has TRBV29-1 and TRBJ2-2; 12 nucleotides align to TRBD2. With V trimmed by 5 bases and J by 8 bases, 6 bases remained unmatched. Germline CDR1 is SQVTM and CDR2 is ANQGSEA. The CDR3 consists of 14 residues.

V usage is TRBV28 and J usage is TRBJ2-2, with TRBD2 as a possible D gene (6 bases). Germline V gives CDR1 MDHEN, CDR2 SYDVKM. The CDR3 contains 17 residues. Trimming removed 5 bases at V and 0 bases at J, with 16 bases between. CDR3 coding DNA: TGTGCCAGCAGTGACCCACGCGGGGCTGCGAACACCGGGGAGCTGTTTTTT. Protein product: CASSDPRGAANTGELFF.